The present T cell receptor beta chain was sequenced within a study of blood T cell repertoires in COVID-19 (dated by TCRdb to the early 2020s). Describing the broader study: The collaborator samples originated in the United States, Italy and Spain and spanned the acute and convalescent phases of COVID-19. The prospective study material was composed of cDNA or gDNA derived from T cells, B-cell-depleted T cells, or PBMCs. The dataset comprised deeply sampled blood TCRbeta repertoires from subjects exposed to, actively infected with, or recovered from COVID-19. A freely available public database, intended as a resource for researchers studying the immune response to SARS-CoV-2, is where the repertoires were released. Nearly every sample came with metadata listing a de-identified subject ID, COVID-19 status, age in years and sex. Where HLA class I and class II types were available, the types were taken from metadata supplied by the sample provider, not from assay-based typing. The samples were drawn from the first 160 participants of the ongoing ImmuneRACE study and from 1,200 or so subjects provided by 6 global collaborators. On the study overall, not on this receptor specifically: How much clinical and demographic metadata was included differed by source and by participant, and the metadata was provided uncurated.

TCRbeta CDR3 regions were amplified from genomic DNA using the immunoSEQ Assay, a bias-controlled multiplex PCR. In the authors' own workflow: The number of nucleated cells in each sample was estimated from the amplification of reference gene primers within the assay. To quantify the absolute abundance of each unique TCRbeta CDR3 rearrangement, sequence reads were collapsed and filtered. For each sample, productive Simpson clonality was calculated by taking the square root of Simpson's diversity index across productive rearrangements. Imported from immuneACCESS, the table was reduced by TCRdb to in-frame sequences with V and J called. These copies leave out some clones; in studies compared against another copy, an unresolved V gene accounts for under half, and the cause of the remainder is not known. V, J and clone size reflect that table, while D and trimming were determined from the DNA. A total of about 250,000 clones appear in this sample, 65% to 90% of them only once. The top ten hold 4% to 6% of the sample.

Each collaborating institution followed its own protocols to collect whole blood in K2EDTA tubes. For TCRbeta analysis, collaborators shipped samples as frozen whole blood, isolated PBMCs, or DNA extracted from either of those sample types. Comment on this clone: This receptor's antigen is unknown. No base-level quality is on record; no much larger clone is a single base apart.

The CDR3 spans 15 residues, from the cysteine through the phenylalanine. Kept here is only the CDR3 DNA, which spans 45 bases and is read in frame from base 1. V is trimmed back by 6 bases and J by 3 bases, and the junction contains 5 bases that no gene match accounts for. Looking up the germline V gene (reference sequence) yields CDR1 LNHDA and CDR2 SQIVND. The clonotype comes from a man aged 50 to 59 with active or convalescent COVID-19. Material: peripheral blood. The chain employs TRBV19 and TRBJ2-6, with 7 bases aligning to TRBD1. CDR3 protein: CASSPTGVGANVLTF. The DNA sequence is TGTGCCAGTAGCCCTACAGGGGTTGGGGCCAACGTCCTGACTTTC.